This entry lists 10 T cell receptor beta chains sequenced from one sample in a study of T cell clonality in common variable immunodeficiency (dated by TCRdb to the mid-2010s). The library relied on the immunoSEQ multiplex PCR assay. The table comes from immuneACCESS by way of TCRdb, which keeps in-frame sequences with V and J called. Part of the clones is missing from these tables; in studies checked, under half for an unresolved V gene and the rest for unknown reasons. For this sample the table reports 44,000 or so clones, with no clone seen just once. Clones ranked in the top ten supply about 0.68% of the sample. Specimen: peripheral blood mononuclear cells. These receptors all come from a person aged 18 to 75 in good health.

This clone was counted many times. The part of the CDR3 DNA that was read is TGCGCCAGCAGCTTGGCCATCGGACAGGGGGCAAGGGATACG. This codes for CASSLAIGQGARDT. The whole CDR3 region reads CASSLAIGQGARDTQYF. The chain couples TRBV5-1 to TRBJ2-3, with TRBD1 matching over 11 bases. Read coverage stops 3 residues before the CDR3 terminus; the germline J gene supplies the remainder. The CDR3 consists of 17 residues. Germline CDR1 SGHRS, CDR2 YFSETQ. After removal of 0 bases from V and 6 bases from J, the junction contained 9 bases not matched to a gene.

This clone has ten or more counts. The read terminates 3 residues ahead of where the CDR3 ends, so the germline J gene completes it. The V call is TRBV19, the J call TRBJ2-1; 9 nucleotides agree with TRBD1. The CDR3 covers 16 residues. The V gene's germline CDR1 is LNHDA and CDR2 SQIVND (reference sequence). V lost 7 bases, J lost 8 bases, and 15 bases stayed unmatched. Here the CDR3 reads CASTWGRRDRDYEQFF. The sequenced CDR3 bases are TGTGCCAGTACATGGGGACGCCGGGACAGGGACTATGAG.

This clone appeared many times. The CDR3 end falls 3 residues outside the read, so it is completed with the germline J gene. The V gene is TRBV18, the J gene TRBJ2-2; TRBD2 matches at 13 bases. This CDR3 region has 17 residues. Germline V gene data show CDR1 as KGHSH and CDR2 as LQKENI. With 3 bases clipped from V and 7 bases from J, the junction kept 8 bases outside the gene matches. The CDR3 bases that were read are TGTGCCAGCTCACCCAGGACTAGCGGGAGTACCGACGGGGAG. This sequence encodes CASSPRTSGSTDGE. The entire CDR3 is CASSPRTSGSTDGELFF.

This clone was seen at least ten times. The read comes to an end 3 residues before the CDR3 does, leaving the germline J gene to fill in the end. The chain joins TRBV20-1 to TRBJ1-2; 10 bases are shared with TRBD1. V gave up 3 bases and J gave up 0 bases; unmatched junction bases: 10. The length of the CDR3 is 17 residues. The germline V gene has CDR1 DFQATT and CDR2 SNEGSKA (reference sequence). The part of the CDR3 DNA that was read is TGCAGTGCTAGGGACAGGGGGTCTTTCGGAGCTAACTATGGC. Translated, it gives CSARDRGSFGANYG. The whole CDR3 protein reads CSARDRGSFGANYGYTF.

This clone has ten or more counts. The observed sequence ends 3 residues before the CDR3 terminus, with the missing tail filled in from the germline J gene. This chain uses TRBV19 with TRBJ1-1; 7 bases agree with TRBD1. CDR3 size: 13 residues. V dropped 5 bases and J dropped 0; count of bases not matched to a gene: 0. Looked up from germline, CDR1 is LNHDA and CDR2 is SQIVND (reference sequence). This CDR3 is CASSQGVNTEAFF. CDR3 bases read: TGTGCCAGTAGTCAGGGGGTGAACACTGAA.

Ten or more counts support this clone. Coverage ceases 3 residues before the CDR3 finishes, and the germline J gene fills in the end. The J gene is TRBJ2-1, the V gene TRBV5-1; 9 bases match TRBD1. The CDR3 consists of 16 residues. Germline V CDR1 and CDR2: SGHRS, YFSETQ. V lost 3 bases to trimming and J lost 6 bases; unmatched junction nucleotides: 10. The sequenced CDR3 bases are TGCGCCAGCAGCTCCGCTTTAGGACAGGGGTTCAATGAG. Its protein is CASSSALGQGFNE. The full CDR3 protein reads CASSSALGQGFNEQFF.

This clone was seen at least ten times. The CDR3 end lies 3 residues beyond the end of the read and is filled in from the germline J gene. V is TRBV6-1 and J is TRBJ2-3, with 8 bases identical to TRBD1. After removal of 2 bases from V and 4 bases from J, the junction contained 5 bases not matched to a gene. This CDR3 comprises 15 residues. Germline CDR1 and CDR2: MNHNS and SASEGT. This CDR3 is CASSEPDRVSDTQYF. The part of the CDR3 DNA that was read is TGTGCCAGCAGTGAACCGGACAGGGTATCAGATACG.

This clone was seen many times. The read gets to within 3 residues of the CDR3 end, and the germline J gene fills in the rest. The gene calls are TRBV13 and TRBJ1-2; D possibly corresponds to TRBD1 (5 bases). The V end lost 0 bases, the J end lost 4 bases, and 18 bases lay between the germline ends. Germline CDR1 reads PRHDT; CDR2 reads FYEKMQ (reference sequence). CDR3 size: 17 residues. Partial CDR3 DNA: TGTGCCAGCAGCTTAGGCCTAAACGGGGGGTCGATCTATGGC. It is translated as CASSLGLNGGSIYG. The CDR3 as a whole reads CASSLGLNGGSIYGYTF.

This clone was observed many times. The sequenced fragment ends 3 residues before the CDR3 boundary, so the rest is inferred from the germline J gene. The J gene is TRBJ1-1, the V gene TRBV5-1; D gene uncertain. V lost 0 bases and J lost 4, with 16 bases in between. The CDR3 spans 16 residues. Germline V gene sequence: CDR1 SGHRS, CDR2 YFSETQ. The CDR3 sequence is CASSLASVVARTEAFF. CDR3 DNA (partial): TGCGCCAGCAGCTTGGCCTCGGTGGTAGCGCGCACTGAA.

This clone was counted at least ten times. The DNA ends 3 residues before the CDR3 does, and the rest of the CDR3 is filled in from the germline J gene. The gene calls are TRBV10-3 and TRBJ2-1; D might be TRBD2 (5 bases). V lost 8 bases to trimming and J lost 2 bases, with 16 bases between them. This CDR3 contains 15 residues. Germline lookup yields CDR1 ENHRY and CDR2 SYGVKD. CDR3 DNA (partial): TGTGCCATCTCGCCCGGGGTGGGGACCTACAATGAG. Translated, it gives CAISPGVGTYNE. The entire CDR3 sequence reads CAISPGVGTYNEQFF.